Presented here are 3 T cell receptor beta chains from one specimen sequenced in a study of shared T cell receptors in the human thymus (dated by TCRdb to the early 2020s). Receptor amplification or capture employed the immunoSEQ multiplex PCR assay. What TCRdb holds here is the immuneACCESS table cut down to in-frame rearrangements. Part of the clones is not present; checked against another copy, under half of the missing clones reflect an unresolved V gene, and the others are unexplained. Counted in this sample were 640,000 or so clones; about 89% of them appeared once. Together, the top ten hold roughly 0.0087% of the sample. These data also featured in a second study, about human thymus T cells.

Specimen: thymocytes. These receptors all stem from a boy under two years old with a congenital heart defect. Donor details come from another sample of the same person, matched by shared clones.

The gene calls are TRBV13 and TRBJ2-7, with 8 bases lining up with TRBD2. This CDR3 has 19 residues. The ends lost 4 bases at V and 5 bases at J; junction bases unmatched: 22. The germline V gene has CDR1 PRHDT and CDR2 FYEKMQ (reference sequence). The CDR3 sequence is CASSSTLDGGAESCHEQYF. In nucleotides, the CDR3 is TGTGCCAGCAGCTCGACACTAGACGGGGGGGCCGAGTCTTGCCACGAGCAGTACTTC.

CDR3 DNA: TGTGCCAGCAGCGCAGCGTCACCAGACGCAACTAATGAAAAACTGTTTTTT. The encoded protein is CASSAASPDATNEKLFF. The genes are TRBV4-2 and TRBJ1-4; D gene uncertain. The V and J ends lost 5 bases and 0 bases respectively, with 16 bases between them. Germline V gives CDR1 LGHNA, CDR2 YNFKEQ. The CDR3 runs 17 residues.

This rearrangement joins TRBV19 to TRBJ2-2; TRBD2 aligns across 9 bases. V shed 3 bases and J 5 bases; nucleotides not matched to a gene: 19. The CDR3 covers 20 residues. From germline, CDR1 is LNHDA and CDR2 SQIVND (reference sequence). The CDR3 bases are TGTGCCAGTAGTATTGGAGGGGAGGAGCGGGAGGACGGAAAGACCGGGGAGCTGTTTTTT. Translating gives CASSIGGEEREDGKTGELFF.